These T cell receptor beta chains were read from a single sample in a study of shared clonotypes between healthy human individuals. Sequencing used immunoSEQ multiplex PCR; TCRdb keeps in-frame clones, though not all of them. The sample has 900,000 to 1,200,000 clones, roughly 74% seen once; the top ten hold 0.5% to 0.65%. Material: memory CD4+ T cells from PBMCs. These receptors were taken from a man in his late teens or twenties in good health. Some clones in this sample may be carry-over from other donors' samples. Each CDR3 is given with its conserved first and last residue. A D gene is named only where the DNA matches it firmly. Expanded clones get a size class; other rows say once, few or many, or leave the size out.

>TRBV21-1|TRBJ2-1|NA|NA
CASSKNPRRDTYKIVDEQFF
TGTGCCAGCAGCAAAAATCCCCGTAGGGACACCTACAAGATTGTGGATGAGCAGTTCTTC
>TRBV5-4|TRBJ1-3|NA|NA
CASSLGGGAVGNTIYF
TGTGCCAGCAGCTTGGGTGGGGGGGCCGTTGGAAACACCATATATTTT
>TRBV5-1|TRBJ2-5|few|TRBD2
CASSYRLADSQETQYF
TGCGCCAGCAGCTACCGACTAGCGGATTCACAAGAGACCCAGTACTTC
>TRBV18|TRBJ2-2|NA|TRBD2
CASSPHSLAGVTGELFF
TGTGCCAGCTCACCACATTCCCTAGCGGGAGTCACCGGGGAGCTGTTTTTT
>TRBV30|TRBJ1-3|NA|NA
CAWSRGSPDTIYF
TGTGCCTGGAGTAGAGGCAGTCCAGACACCATATATTTT
>TRBV9|TRBJ2-5|NA|NA
CASSVGIEETQYF
TGTGCCAGCAGCGTAGGGATCGAAGAGACCCAGTACTTC
>TRBV28|TRBJ2-7|NA|NA
CASSLLGYEQYF
TGTGCCAGCAGTTTACTTGGTTACGAGCAGTACTTC
>TRBV7-3|TRBJ2-3|many|NA
CASSSNSEDTQYF
TGTGCCAGCAGCTCTAACAGCGAAGATACGCAGTATTTT
>TRBV28|TRBJ2-7|once|TRBD2
CASSFRGELNSYEQYF
TGTGCCAGCAGCTTCCGGGGGGAACTTAATAGTTACGAGCAGTACTTC
>TRBV18|TRBJ1-2|NA|NA
CASSPEGDSGYTF
TGTGCCAGCTCACCTGAGGGGGATTCTGGCTACACCTTC
>TRBV12-5|TRBJ1-2|few|TRBD1
CASGLGGGQGGGYTF
TGTGCTAGTGGTTTGGGAGGGGGACAGGGTGGTGGCTACACCTTC
>TRBV7-3|TRBJ2-3|NA|NA
CASSFSVGTGTYF
NA
>TRBV18|TRBJ2-3|NA|NA
CASSPLNTDTQYF
TGTGCCAGCTCACCACTCAACACAGATACGCAGTATTTT
>TRBV28|TRBJ1-3|NA|TRBD1
CASSRPGQGSSSSGNTIYF
TGTGCCAGCAGTCGTCCCGGACAGGGCTCTTCGTCCTCTGGAAACACCATATATTTT
>TRBV18|TRBJ1-2|NA|TRBD1
CASSRTGDGYTF
TGTGCCAGCTCACGGACAGGGGACGGCTACACCTTC
>TRBV23-1|TRBJ2-7|NA|NA
CASTAGSNYEQYF
TGCGCCAGCACCGCGGGATCTAACTACGAGCAGTACTTC
>TRBV28|TRBJ2-7|once|NA
CASSLLSSVSGGYF
TGTGCCAGCAGTTTATTGTCCTCGGTGTCAGGCGGGTACTTC
>TRBV7-2|TRBJ2-1|NA|TRBD2
CASSLGGPPGEQFF
TGTGCCAGCAGCTTGGGAGGGCCCCCGGGTGAGCAGTTCTTC
>TRBV11-2|TRBJ1-1|NA|NA
CASSDPGARKMTEAFF
TGTGCCAGCTCAGACCCCGGGGCCCGAAAAATGACTGAAGCTTTCTTT
>TRBV28|TRBJ2-1|NA|TRBD2
CAHRTSGLNEQFF
TGTGCCCACAGGACTAGCGGACTCAATGAGCAGTTCTTC
>TRBV4-2|TRBJ2-7|NA|NA
CASSYGGGTYEQYF
TGTGCCAGCAGCTACGGGGGAGGTACCTACGAGCAGTACTTC
>TRBV18|TRBJ2-4|NA|TRBD1
CASSLTTGWPKNIQYF
TGTGCCAGCTCACTTACGACAGGGTGGCCCAAAAACATTCAGTACTTC